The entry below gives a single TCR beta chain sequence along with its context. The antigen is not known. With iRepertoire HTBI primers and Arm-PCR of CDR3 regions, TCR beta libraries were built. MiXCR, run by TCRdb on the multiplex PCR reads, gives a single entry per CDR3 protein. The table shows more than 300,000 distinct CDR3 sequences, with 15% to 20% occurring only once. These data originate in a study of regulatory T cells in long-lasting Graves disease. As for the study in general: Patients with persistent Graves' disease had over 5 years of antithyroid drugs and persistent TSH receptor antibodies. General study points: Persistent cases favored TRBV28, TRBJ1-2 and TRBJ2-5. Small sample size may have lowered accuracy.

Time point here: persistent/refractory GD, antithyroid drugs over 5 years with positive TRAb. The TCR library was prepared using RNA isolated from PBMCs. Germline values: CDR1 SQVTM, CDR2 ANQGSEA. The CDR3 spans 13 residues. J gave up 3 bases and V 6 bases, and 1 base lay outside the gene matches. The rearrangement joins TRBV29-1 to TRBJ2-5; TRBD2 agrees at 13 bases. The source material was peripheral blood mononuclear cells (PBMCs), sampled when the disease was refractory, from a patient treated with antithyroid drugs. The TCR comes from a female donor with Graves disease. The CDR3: CSVGTSGEETQYF. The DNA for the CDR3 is TGCAGCGTCGGGACTAGCGGGGAAGAGACCCAGTACTTC.